This T cell receptor (beta chain) stems from a study of Graves' ophthalmopathy and Graves' hyperthyroidism. Ineligible for inclusion were patients with other autoimmune diseases, uncontrolled infections, pregnancy or lactation. PBMCs were isolated from a roughly 10 ml sample of fresh peripheral blood. Findings and limits, study-wide: An approximately 84% specificity and approximately 88% sensitivity were achieved by a 13-signature model that separated ophthalmopathy from stable hyperthyroidism. Detection in blood was also observed for most expanded thyroid clonotypes above 0.001 frequency.

CDR1 and CDR2 from the germline V gene are SNHLY and FYNNEI. The CDR3 contains 11 residues. Amplified TCR beta CDR3 regions were obtained using RNA transcripts as template. HTBI-primed RT-PCR formed the first round, and a multiplex PCR formed the second. TCRdb passed the multiplex PCR reads through MiXCR, listing each CDR3 protein once. The sample includes 350,000 to 450,000 distinct CDR3 sequences, 21% of them seen just once. This clonotype was counted between two and nine times. Its antigen is still unknown. Germline is not matched at one junction end, which may reflect a read error. The chain recombines TRBV2 with TRBJ2-4, with a possible D match to TRBD1 (6 bases). This TCR was recovered from a woman aged 18-29 years with stable Graves' hyperthyroidism. Sequencing was performed on peripheral blood. The CDR3, as DNA: TGTGCCAGCAGTGTCAGGGACATTAAGTACTTC. The encoded protein is CASSVRDIKYF.